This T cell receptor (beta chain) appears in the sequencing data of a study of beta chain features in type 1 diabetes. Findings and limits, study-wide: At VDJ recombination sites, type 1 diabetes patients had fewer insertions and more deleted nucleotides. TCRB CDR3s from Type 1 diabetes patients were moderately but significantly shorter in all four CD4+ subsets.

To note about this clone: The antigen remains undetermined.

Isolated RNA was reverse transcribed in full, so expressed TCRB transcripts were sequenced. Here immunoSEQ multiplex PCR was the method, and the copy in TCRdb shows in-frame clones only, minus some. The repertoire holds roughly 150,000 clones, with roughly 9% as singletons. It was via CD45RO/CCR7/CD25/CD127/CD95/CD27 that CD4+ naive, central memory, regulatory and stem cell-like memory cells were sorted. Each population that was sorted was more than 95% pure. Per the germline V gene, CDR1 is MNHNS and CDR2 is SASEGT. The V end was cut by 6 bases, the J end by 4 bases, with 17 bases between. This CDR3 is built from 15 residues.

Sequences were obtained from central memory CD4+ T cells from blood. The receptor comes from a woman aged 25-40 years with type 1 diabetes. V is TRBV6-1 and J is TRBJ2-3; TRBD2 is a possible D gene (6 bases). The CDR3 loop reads CASSAISGGADTQYF. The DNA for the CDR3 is TGTGCCAGCAGCGCTATCTCAGGAGGGGCAGATACGCAGTATTTT.